Following are 2 T cell receptor beta chains from one sample sequenced in a study of shared clonotypes between healthy human individuals. Profiling relied on immunoSEQ multiplex PCR, and the TCRdb table lists in-frame clones only, not all of them. The sample lists about 2.1 million clones, 85% to 95% seen once, with around 1.8% in the top ten. The naive CD8 subset, CD45RO-negative cells positively selected for CCR7, excluded terminally differentiated effector memory CD45RA+ cells. Sequenced input: naive CD8+ T cells from PBMCs. The receptors come from a man aged 18 to 30 in good health. Some clones in this sample may be carry-over from other donors' samples.

V gene TRBV9 combines with J gene TRBJ2-7; no clear D. Trimming cost V 3 bases and J 9 bases, with 22 bases left between them. The CDR3 has 15 amino acids. The germline CDR1 and CDR2 sequences are SGDLS and YYNGEE. This CDR3 is CASSASAGHDIGQYF. The CDR3 bases are TGTGCCAGCAGCGCCTCCGCCGGGCACGATATCGGGCAGTACTTC.

This rearrangement joins TRBV5-6 to TRBJ2-1, with 7 bases identical to TRBD2. The CDR3 spans 16 residues. The trim removed 0 bases at V and 6 bases at J, leaving 9 bases unmatched. Germline V lookup: CDR1 SGHDT, CDR2 YYEEEE. CDR3 coding DNA: TGTGCCAGCAGCTTGGAACTAGCGAGAAGGTTCAATGAGCAGTTCTTC. Amino acid sequence: CASSLELARRFNEQFF.